This TCR beta chain was captured by sequencing in a study of T cell responses to AZD1222 COVID-19 vaccine. Study conclusions and caveats: Reports indicate that nearly half of spike-specific TCRs are directed at unmutated variant regions. Mapped onto spike, vaccine-associated CD4 TCRs spanned it and were dominant at 160-218 and 743-854. Females made up more of the donors, who were largely white British, and clonal diversity may have come out too low. Two doses of AZD1222 preceded a rise in Spike-specific TCR breadth and depth.

This clone was seen once. The antigen is not known. Using immunoSEQ multiplex PCR, the repertoire was profiled, and TCRdb retains in-frame clones only, with some absent. This sample has 150,000 to 200,000 clones, with 90% to 95% found just once. V gave up 0 bases and J gave up 1 base; unmatched junction bases: 2. Germline lookup yields CDR1 SGDLS and CDR2 YYNGEE. The CDR3 consists of 15 residues. This chain uses TRBV9 with TRBJ2-5; 8 nucleotides match TRBD2. The sequence came from an adult in good health. Sequenced here: peripheral blood, sampled on day 0 of AZD1222 vaccination. The CDR3, as DNA: TGTGCCAGCAGCGTAGGAGCGGGGGCCCAAGAGACCCAGTACTTC. It is translated as CASSVGAGAQETQYF. Looking up the rest from reference TRBV9 and TRBJ2-5 gives the full variable domain: DSGVTQTPKHLITATGQRVTLRCSPRSGDLSVYWYQQSLDQGLQFLIQYYNGEERAKGNILERFSAQQFPDLHSELNLSSLELGDSALYFCASSVGAGAQETQYFGPGTRLLVL.